This T cell receptor beta chain was captured in a study of Graves' ophthalmopathy and Graves' hyperthyroidism. For the study at large: Peripheral blood samples were taken at initial diagnosis, before any treatment.

Findings of the study overall: Blood samples also showed most expanded thyroid clonotypes exceeding 0.001 frequency.

This clonotype was seen a handful of times. No antigen is known for it. Amplified material comprised TCR beta CDR3 regions derived from RNA transcripts. The authors performed first-round RT-PCR with HTBI primers and then a second-round multiplex PCR. TCRdb reprocessed the multiplex PCR reads via MiXCR and lists one record per CDR3 protein. There are about 740,000 distinct CDR3 sequences in the sample; approximately 40% occur only once, and 44% lies in the top ten. This TCR was sampled from an adult man with Graves' ophthalmopathy. The sample was peripheral blood.

CDR3 nucleotides: TGTGCCAGCAGCTCTCTGGACGGATGGGCTGGTTCCCTCCACTTT. It encodes CASSSLDGWAGSLHF. The chain employs TRBV5-6 and TRBJ1-6; D gene unclear. This CDR3 has 15 residues. CDR1 and CDR2 (germline): SGHDT, YYEEEE. Trimming removed 3 bases from V and 14 bases from J, with 21 bases in between.